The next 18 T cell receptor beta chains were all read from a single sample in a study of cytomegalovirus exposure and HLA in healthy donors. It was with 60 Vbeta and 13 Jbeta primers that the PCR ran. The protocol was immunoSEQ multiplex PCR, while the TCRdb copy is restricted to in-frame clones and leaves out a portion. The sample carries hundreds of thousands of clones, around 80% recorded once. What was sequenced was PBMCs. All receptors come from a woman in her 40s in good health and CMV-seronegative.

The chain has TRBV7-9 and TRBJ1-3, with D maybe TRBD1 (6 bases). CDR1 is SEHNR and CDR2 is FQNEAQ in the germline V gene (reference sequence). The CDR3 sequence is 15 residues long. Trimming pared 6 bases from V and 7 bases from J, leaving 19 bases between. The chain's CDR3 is CASSSTGSQGNTIYF. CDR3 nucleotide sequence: TGTGCCAGCAGTTCCACAGGGAGCCAGGGGAACACCATATATTTT.

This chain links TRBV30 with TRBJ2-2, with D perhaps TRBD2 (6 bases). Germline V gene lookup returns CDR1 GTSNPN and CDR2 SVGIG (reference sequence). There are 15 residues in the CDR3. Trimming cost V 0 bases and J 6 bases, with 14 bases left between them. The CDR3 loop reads CAWSVGTPTAGELFF. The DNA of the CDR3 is TGTGCCTGGAGTGTTGGGACTCCGACGGCCGGGGAGCTGTTTTTT.

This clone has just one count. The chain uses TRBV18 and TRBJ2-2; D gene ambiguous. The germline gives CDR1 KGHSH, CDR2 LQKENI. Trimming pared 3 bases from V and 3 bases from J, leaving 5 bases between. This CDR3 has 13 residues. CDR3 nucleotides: TGTGCCAGCTCACCGAGCGACACCGGGGAGCTGTTTTTT. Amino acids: CASSPSDTGELFF.

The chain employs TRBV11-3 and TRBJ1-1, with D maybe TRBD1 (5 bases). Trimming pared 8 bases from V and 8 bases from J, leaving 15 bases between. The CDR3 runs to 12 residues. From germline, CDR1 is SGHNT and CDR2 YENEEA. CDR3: CASATRGGEAFF. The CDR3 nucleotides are TGTGCCAGCGCAACTCGGGGGGGGGAAGCTTTCTTT.

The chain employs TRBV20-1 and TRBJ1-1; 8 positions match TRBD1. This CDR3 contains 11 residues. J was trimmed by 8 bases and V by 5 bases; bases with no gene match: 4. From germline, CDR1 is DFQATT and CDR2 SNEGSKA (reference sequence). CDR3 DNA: TGCAGTGCTTCCAGGACAGGGGAAGCTTTCTTT. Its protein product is CSASRTGEAFF.

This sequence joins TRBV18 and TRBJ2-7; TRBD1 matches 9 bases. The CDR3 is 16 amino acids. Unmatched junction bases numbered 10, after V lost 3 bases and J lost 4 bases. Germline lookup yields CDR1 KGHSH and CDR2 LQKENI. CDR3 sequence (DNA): TGTGCCAGCTCACCGCCGCCGGGACAGGGATCTTACGAGCAGTACTTC. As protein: CASSPPPGQGSYEQYF.

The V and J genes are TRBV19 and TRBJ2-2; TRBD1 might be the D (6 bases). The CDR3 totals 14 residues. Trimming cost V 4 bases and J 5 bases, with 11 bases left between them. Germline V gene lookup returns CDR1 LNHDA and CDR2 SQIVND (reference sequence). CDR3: CASSNQGSTGELFF. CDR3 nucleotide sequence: TGTGCCAGTAGTAATCAGGGGTCTACCGGGGAGCTGTTTTTT.

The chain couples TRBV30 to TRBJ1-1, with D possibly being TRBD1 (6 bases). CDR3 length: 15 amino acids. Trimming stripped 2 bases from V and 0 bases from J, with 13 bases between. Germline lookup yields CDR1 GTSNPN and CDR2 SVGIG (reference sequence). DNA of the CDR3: TGTGCCTGGAGTCTAAAGACAGGACTGAACACTGAAGCTTTCTTT. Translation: CAWSLKTGLNTEAFF. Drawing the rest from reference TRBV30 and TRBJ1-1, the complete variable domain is SQTIHQWPATLVQPVGSPLSLECTVEGTSNPNLYWYRQAAGRGLQLLFYSVGIGQISSEVPQNLSASRPQDRQFILSSKKLLLSDSGFYLCAWSLKTGLNTEAFFGQGTRLTVV.

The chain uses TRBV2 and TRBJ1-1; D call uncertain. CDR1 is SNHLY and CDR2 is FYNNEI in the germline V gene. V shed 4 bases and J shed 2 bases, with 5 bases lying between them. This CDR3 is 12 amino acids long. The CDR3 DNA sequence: TGTGCCAGCAGTGCTTTTAACACTGAAGCTTTCTTT. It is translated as CASSAFNTEAFF.

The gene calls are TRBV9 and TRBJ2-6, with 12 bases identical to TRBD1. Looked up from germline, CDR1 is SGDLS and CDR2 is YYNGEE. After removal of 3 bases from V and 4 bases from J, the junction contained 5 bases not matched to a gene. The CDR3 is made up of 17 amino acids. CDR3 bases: TGTGCCAGCAGCGCGGGACAGGGGGCAGGGGGGGCCAACGTCCTGACTTTC. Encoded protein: CASSAGQGAGGANVLTF.

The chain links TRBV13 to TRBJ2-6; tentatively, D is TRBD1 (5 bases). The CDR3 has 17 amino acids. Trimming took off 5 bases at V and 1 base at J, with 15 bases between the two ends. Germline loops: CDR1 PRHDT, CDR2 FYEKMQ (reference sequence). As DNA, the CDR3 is TGTGCCAGCAGCATCTTAAGGGGCGCATCTGGGGCCAACGTCCTGACTTTC. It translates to CASSILRGASGANVLTF.

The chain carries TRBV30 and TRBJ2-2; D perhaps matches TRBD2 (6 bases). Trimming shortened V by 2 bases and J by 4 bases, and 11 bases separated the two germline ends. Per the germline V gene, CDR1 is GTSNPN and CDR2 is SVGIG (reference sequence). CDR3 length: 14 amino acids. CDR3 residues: CAWSSMRGTGELFF. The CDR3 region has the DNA TGTGCCTGGAGTTCAATGCGGGGCACCGGGGAGCTGTTTTTT.

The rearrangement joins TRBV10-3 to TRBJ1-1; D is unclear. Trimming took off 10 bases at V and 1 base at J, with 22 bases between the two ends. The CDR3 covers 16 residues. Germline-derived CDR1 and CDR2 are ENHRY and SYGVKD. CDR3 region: CATASWPLRENTEAFF. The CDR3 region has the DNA TGTGCCACCGCCTCATGGCCCCTCCGGGAGAACACTGAAGCTTTCTTT.

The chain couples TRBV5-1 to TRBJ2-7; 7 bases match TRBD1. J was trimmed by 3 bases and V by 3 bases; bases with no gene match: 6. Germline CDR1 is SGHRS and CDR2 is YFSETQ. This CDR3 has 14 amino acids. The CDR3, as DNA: TGCGCCAGCAGCTCCGGACAGGTCCTCTACGAGCAGTACTTC. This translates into CASSSGQVLYEQYF.

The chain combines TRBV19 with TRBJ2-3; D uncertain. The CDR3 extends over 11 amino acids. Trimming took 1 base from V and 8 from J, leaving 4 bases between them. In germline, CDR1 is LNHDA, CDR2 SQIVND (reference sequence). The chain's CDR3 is CASSIVGTQYF. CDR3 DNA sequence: TGTGCCAGTAGTATAGTCGGTACGCAGTATTTT.

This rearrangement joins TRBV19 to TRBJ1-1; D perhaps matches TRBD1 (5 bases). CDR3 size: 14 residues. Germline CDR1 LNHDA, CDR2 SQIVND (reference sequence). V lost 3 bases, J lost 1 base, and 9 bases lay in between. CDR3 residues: CASSMSRGNTEAFF. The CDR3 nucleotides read TGTGCCAGTAGTATGAGTAGGGGGAACACTGAAGCTTTCTTT.

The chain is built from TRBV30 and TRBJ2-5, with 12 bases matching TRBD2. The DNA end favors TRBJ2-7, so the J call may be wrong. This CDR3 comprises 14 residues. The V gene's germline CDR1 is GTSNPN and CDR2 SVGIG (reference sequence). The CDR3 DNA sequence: TGTGCCGGAAGAATTGGGACTAGCGGGTACGAGCAGTACTTC. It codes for CAGRIGTSGYEQYF.

CDR3 loop: CSVQVGETQYF. CDR3 nucleotides: TGCAGCGTTCAGGTTGGGGAGACCCAGTACTTC. V gene TRBV29-1 combines with J gene TRBJ2-5; unclear D gene. The germline V gene has CDR1 SQVTM and CDR2 ANQGSEA. This CDR3 spans 11 amino acids. The ends were cut back, 5 bases at V and 5 bases at J, with 9 bases in the middle.